This T cell receptor (beta chain) was captured by sequencing in a study of blood T cell repertoires in COVID-19. At the level of the study: The study drew acute and convalescent COVID-19 samples from the United States, Italy and Spain. PBMCs, B-cell-depleted T cells, or T cells were the source of the cDNA or gDNA that made up the material.

In the original analysis: Counts of nucleated cells, estimated from reference gene primer amplification, were obtained. Only in-frame clones appear in the TCRdb table, and some are missing; sequencing was by immunoSEQ multiplex PCR. V, J and clone size are taken as reported in that table, and D and trimming were inferred from the DNA itself. This table has some 240,000 clones, 65% to 85% appearing once. V lost 8 bases and J 1 base, leaving 11 bases between the germline ends. The CDR3 runs 14 residues. The germline V gene encodes CDR1 MDHEN and CDR2 SYDVKM. V usage is TRBV28 and J usage is TRBJ2-2, with a weak D call TRBD1 (6 bases). This TCR came from a human donor in a cohort sampled during active COVID-19. The sample comprised peripheral blood. CDR3 nucleotide sequence: TGTGCCAGCCGACTGACAGGGAACACCGGGGAGCTGTTTTTT. Residues: CASRLTGNTGELFF.